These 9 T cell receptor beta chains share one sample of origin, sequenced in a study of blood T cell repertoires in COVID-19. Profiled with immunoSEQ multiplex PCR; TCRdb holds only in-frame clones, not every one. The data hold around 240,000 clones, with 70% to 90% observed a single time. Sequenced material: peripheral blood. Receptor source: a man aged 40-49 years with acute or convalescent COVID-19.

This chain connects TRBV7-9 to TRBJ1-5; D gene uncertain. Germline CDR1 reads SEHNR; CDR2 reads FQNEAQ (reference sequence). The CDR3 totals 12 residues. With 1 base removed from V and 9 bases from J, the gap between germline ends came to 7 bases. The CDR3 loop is CASSLDTLPQHF. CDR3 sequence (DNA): TGTGCCAGCAGCTTAGACACCCTGCCCCAGCATTTT.

The CDR3 DNA reads as TGTGCCAGCAGCCCCTGGGGAGGAGAGGTGAACTATGGCTACACCTTC. This encodes CASSPWGGEVNYGYTF. The V call is TRBV5-6, the J call TRBJ1-2, with D hard to call. CDR3 size: 16 residues. The germline V and J ends were trimmed by 4 bases and 2 bases, with 18 bases remaining between them. From germline, CDR1 is SGHDT and CDR2 YYEEEE. The full variable domain, rest sourced from reference TRBV5-6 and TRBJ1-2, is DAGVTQSPTHLIKTRGQQVTLRCSPKSGHDTVSWYQQALGQGPQFIFQYYEEEERQRGNFPDRFSGHQFPNYSSELNVNALLLGDSALYLCASSPWGGEVNYGYTFGSGTRLTVV.

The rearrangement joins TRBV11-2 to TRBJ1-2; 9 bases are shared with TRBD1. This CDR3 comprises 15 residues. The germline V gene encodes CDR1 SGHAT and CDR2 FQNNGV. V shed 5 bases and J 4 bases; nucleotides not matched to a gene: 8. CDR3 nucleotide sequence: TGTGCCAGCAGCAACACCGGGACAGGGACCTATGGCTACACCTTC. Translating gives CASSNTGTGTYGYTF.

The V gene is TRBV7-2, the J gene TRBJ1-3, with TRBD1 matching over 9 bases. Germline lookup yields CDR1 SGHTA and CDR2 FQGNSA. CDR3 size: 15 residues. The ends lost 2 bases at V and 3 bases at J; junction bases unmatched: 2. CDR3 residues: CASSLRGQGGNTIYF. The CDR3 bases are TGTGCCAGCAGCTTAAGGGGACAGGGTGGAAACACCATATATTTT.

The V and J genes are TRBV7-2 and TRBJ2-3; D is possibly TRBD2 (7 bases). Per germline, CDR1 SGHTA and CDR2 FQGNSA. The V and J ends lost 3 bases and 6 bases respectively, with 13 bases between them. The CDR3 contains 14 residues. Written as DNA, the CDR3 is TGTGCCAGCAGCTTGGGGGGGGCCCGGGATACGCAGTATTTT. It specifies CASSLGGARDTQYF.

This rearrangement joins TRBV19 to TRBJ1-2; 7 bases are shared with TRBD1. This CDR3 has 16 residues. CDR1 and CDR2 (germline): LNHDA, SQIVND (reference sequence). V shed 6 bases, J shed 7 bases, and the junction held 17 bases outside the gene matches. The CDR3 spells CASSPLLRGNSLGYTF. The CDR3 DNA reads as TGTGCCAGTAGCCCCCTCCTCAGGGGGAATTCGCTTGGCTACACCTTC.

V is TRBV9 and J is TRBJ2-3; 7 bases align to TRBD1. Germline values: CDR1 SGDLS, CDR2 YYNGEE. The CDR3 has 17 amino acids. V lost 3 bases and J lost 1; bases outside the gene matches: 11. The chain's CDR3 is CASSATPGTARTDTQYF. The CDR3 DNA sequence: TGTGCCAGCAGCGCCACCCCCGGGACAGCCCGCACAGATACGCAGTATTTT.

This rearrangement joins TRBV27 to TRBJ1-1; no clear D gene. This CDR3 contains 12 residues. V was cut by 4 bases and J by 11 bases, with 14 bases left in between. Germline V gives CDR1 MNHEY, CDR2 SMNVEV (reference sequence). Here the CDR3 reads CASSSWPSGAFF. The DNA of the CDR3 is TGTGCCAGCAGTTCCTGGCCCTCCGGGGCTTTCTTT.

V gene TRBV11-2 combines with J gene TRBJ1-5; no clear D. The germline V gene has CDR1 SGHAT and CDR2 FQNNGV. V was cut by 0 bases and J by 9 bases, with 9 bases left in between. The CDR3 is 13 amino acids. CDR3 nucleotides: TGTGCCAGCAGCTTAGATCTAGTACTGCCCCAGCATTTT. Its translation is CASSLDLVLPQHF.